What follows are 3 T cell receptor beta chains derived from one specimen sequenced in a study of blood T cell repertoires in COVID-19 (dated by TCRdb to about 2020). Libraries were prepared through the immunoSEQ multiplex PCR assay. Here the immuneACCESS table is served through TCRdb, limited to in-frame sequences with V and J called. Missing clones are a known gap in these copies; in checked studies unresolved V genes cover under half, and the rest lacks a known reason. The sample contains some 130,000 clones, around 82% of them found a single time. The ten largest clones take up approximately 12% of the sample. Sequencing input: peripheral blood. Receptor source: a woman in her twenties or thirties who had recovered from COVID-19.

Only one count was recorded for this clone. J is TRBJ2-7 and V is TRBV10-3; TRBD1 matches at 7 bases. The CDR3 extends over 15 amino acids. V trimming: 2 bases; J trimming: 4 bases; junction bases outside the gene matches: 8. Germline CDR1 reads ENHRY; CDR2 reads SYGVKD. DNA for the CDR3: TGTGCCATCAGTGAGCCTGGACAGGACCGGTACGAGCAGTACTTC. Translating gives CAISEPGQDRYEQYF.

The chain couples TRBV9 to TRBJ1-4; 11 bases are a match to TRBD1. CDR1 is SGDLS, CDR2 YYNGEE, per germline. The CDR3 consists of 15 residues. The V gene end was trimmed by 4 bases and the J gene end by 7 bases; junction bases not matched to a gene: 6. This CDR3 reads CASSPRTGGGEKLFF. CDR3 nucleotide sequence: TGTGCCAGCAGCCCCCGGACAGGGGGCGGTGAAAAACTGTTTTTT.

V is TRBV18 and J is TRBJ1-1; no clear D. The CDR3 is 13 residues long. The V gene lost 2 bases and the J gene lost 0 bases, with 4 bases spanning the gap. Per the germline V gene, CDR1 is KGHSH and CDR2 is LQKENI. CDR3: CASSPSMNTEAFF. DNA of the CDR3: TGTGCCAGCTCACCATCTATGAACACTGAAGCTTTCTTT.